These 27 T cell receptor beta chains originate from one sample sequenced in a study of T cells in Graves' hyperthyroidism and ophthalmopathy. Researchers amplified the TCR beta CDR3 regions from RNA transcripts. HTBI primers were used for first-round RT-PCR of the TCR CDR3. Each CDR3 protein gets one entry after TCRdb re-called the multiplex PCR reads with MiXCR. The table lists 350,000 or so distinct CDR3 sequences, 20% to 25% of them singletons. Specimen: blood. The receptor source for this set is a woman in her fifties or sixties with Graves' hyperthyroidism.

The V and J genes are TRBV2 and TRBJ1-2; unclear D gene. CDR3 size: 12 residues. V lost 0 bases and J 5 bases, leaving 4 bases between the germline ends. Germline V gene sequence: CDR1 SNHLY, CDR2 FYNNEI. The CDR3 bases are TGTGCCAGCAGTGAAGCAAGGTATGGCTACACCTTC. This codes for CASSEARYGYTF.

The chain recombines TRBV2 with TRBJ1-2; D possibly corresponds to TRBD1 (5 bases). Between the trimmed V and J ends, which lost 0 bases and 2 bases, there was a span of 7 bases. CDR1 SNHLY and CDR2 FYNNEI come from the germline V gene. The CDR3 loop spans 14 amino acids. In DNA, the CDR3 is TGTGCCAGCAGTGAAGCGCAGGGAAACTATGGCTACACCTTC. Its translation: CASSEAQGNYGYTF.

This clonotype was seen only once. This chain links TRBV30 with TRBJ1-1; D is ambiguous. V was cut by 0 bases and J by 3 bases, with 8 bases left in between. Germline lookup yields CDR1 GTSNPN and CDR2 SVGIG (reference sequence). The CDR3 contains 13 residues. This chain's CDR3 is CAWSVPPDTEAFF. In DNA, the CDR3 is TGTGCCTGGAGTGTACCCCCCGACACTGAAGCTTTCTTT. Together with reference TRBV30 and TRBJ1-1, the CDR3 gives the full variable domain: SQTIHQWPATLVQPVGSPLSLECTVEGTSNPNLYWYRQAAGRGLQLLFYSVGIGQISSEVPQNLSASRPQDRQFILSSKKLLLSDSGFYLCAWSVPPDTEAFFGQGTRLTVV.

This clonotype was recorded at least ten times. This chain joins TRBV28 and TRBJ2-5; D is undetermined. Germline V CDR1 and CDR2: MDHEN, SYDVKM. The CDR3 is 13 amino acids. Trimming stripped 4 bases from V and 4 bases from J, with 10 bases between. The CDR3 DNA is TGTGCCAGCAGTTCCCGACGGCGAGAGACCCAGTACTTC. Residues: CASSSRRRETQYF.

This clonotype was observed a handful of times. The chain combines TRBV11-3 with TRBJ1-1, with D perhaps matching TRBD1 (5 bases). Trimming stripped 5 bases from V and 7 bases from J, with 17 bases between. Per the germline V gene, CDR1 is SGHNT and CDR2 is YENEEA. CDR3 size: 14 residues. CDR3 DNA: TGTGCCAGCAGCCAAGTAGGGGCGCGGGGTGAAGCTTTCTTT. This codes for CASSQVGARGEAFF.

This clonotype was seen ten or more times. The chain links TRBV7-9 to TRBJ1-1; D ambiguous. Germline CDR1 is SEHNR and CDR2 is FQNEAQ (reference sequence). This CDR3 is built from 13 residues. The ends were cut back, 5 bases at V and 1 base at J, with 8 bases in the middle. CDR3 DNA: TGTGCCAGCAGCGCTACAGAGAACACTGAAGCTTTCTTT. This gives the protein CASSATENTEAFF.

The chain joins TRBV7-9 to TRBJ1-6; D call uncertain. V was shortened by 0 bases and J by 11 bases, with 2 bases between the two germline ends. The germline CDR1 and CDR2 sequences are SEHNR and FQNEAQ (reference sequence). The CDR3 is 11 amino acids. The CDR3, as DNA: TGTGCCAGCAGCTTAGCGGCACCCCTCCACTTT. This encodes CASSLAAPLHF.

This clonotype was counted a few times. The chain joins TRBV12-5 to TRBJ2-1, with D unresolved. CDR1 LGHNT and CDR2 FRNRAP come from the germline V gene. Trimming stripped 1 base from V and 9 bases from J, with 4 bases between. CDR3 length: 11 residues. The DNA of the CDR3 is TGTGCTAGTGGTTTGGGTGGTGAGCAGTTCTTC. The encoded protein is CASGLGGEQFF.

The rearrangement links TRBV20-1 to TRBJ2-7; 7 nucleotides align to TRBD1. This CDR3 has 14 amino acids. V trimming: 1 base; J trimming: 3 bases; junction bases outside the gene matches: 6. Germline V gene data show CDR1 as DFQATT and CDR2 as SNEGSKA (reference sequence). CDR3: CSARGQGEVYEQYF. In DNA form, the CDR3 reads TGCAGTGCTAGAGGACAGGGAGAGGTCTACGAGCAGTACTTC.

This clonotype was observed once. This chain uses TRBV5-6 with TRBJ2-1; D assignment may be TRBD1 or TRBD2 (5 bases each). The CDR3 loop spans 15 amino acids. From germline, CDR1 is SGHDT and CDR2 YYEEEE. With 0 bases removed from V and 6 bases from J, the gap between germline ends came to 13 bases. CDR3 DNA sequence: TGTGCCAGCAGCTTGGCGGGACCCTATAGCAATGAGCAGTTCTTC. It is translated as CASSLAGPYSNEQFF.

This clonotype was recorded a few times. The chain has TRBV6-2 or TRBV6-3 and TRBJ2-2; no reliable D call. Trimming left V 3 bases short and J 6 bases short, with 11 bases between. Germline V gene sequence: CDR1 MNHEY, CDR2 SVGEGT. This CDR3 is built from 14 residues. This CDR3 is CASSYKIGAGELFF. As DNA, the CDR3 is TGTGCCAGCAGTTATAAGATCGGAGCCGGGGAGCTGTTTTTT.

The CDR3: CASSQTRGNEQYF. The CDR3 DNA reads TGTGCCAGCAGCCAAACCAGGGGGAACGAGCAGTACTTC. This chain connects TRBV14 to TRBJ2-7; 7 positions agree with TRBD1. Germline V lookup: CDR1 SGHDN, CDR2 FVKESK. The CDR3 is 13 amino acids. V was clipped by 2 bases and J by 5 bases; unmatched bases: 3.

This clonotype appeared many times. The chain has TRBV12-3 or TRBV12-4 and TRBJ1-2, with TRBD1 as a possible D gene (5 bases). V dropped 5 bases and J dropped 4 bases, with 8 bases sitting between them. This CDR3 is 12 amino acids long. The CDR3 coding sequence is TGTGCCAGCAGTATAGGGGCCTATGGCTACACCTTC. Translated: CASSIGAYGYTF.

The rearrangement joins TRBV3-1 to TRBJ1-3; D not certain. Germline V lookup: CDR1 LGHDT, CDR2 YNNKEL (reference sequence). Trimming removed 3 bases at V and 4 bases at J, with 7 bases between. The length of the CDR3 is 13 residues. Here the CDR3 reads CASSQGVGNTIYF. The CDR3 DNA reads as TGTGCCAGCAGCCAGGGCGTCGGAAACACCATATATTTT. The variable domain in full, with the rest retrieved from reference TRBV3-1 and TRBJ1-3, is DTAVSQTPKYLVTQMGNDKSIKCEQNLGHDTMYWYKQDSKKFLKIMFSYNNKELIINETVPNRFSPKSPDKAHLNLHINSLELGDSAVYFCASSQGVGNTIYFGEGSWLTVV.

This chain's CDR3 is CASSTGLSRTSYEQYF. CDR3 bases: TGCGCCAGCAGTACGGGACTATCCCGAACTTCCTACGAGCAGTACTTC. This chain uses TRBV5-1 with TRBJ2-7; 7 bases are a match to TRBD2. This CDR3 is built from 16 residues. V lost 5 bases, J lost 1 base, and 12 bases stayed unmatched. Germline-derived CDR1 and CDR2 are SGHRS and YFSETQ.

About this clonotype itself: Being one base from a much bigger clone, this may be a read error. The chain joins TRBV11-2 to TRBJ2-2; 8 positions agree with TRBD2. The CDR3 is 19 residues long. After removal of 3 bases from V and 5 bases from J, the junction contained 17 bases not matched to a gene. Germline loops: CDR1 SGHAT, CDR2 FQNNGV. CDR3 in DNA: TGTGCCAGCAGCTTCCAAATCGTGCAGCGGGAGTGGGGGACCGGGGAGCTGTTTTTT. Protein sequence: CASSFQIVQREWGTGELFF.

This clonotype was counted a few times. The chain is built from TRBV12-3 or TRBV12-4 and TRBJ1-2; D uncertain. Trimming stripped 6 bases from V and 1 base from J, with 9 bases between. The CDR3 spans 13 residues. This chain's CDR3 is CASRHSFNYGYTF. CDR3 coding DNA: TGTGCCAGCAGGCACAGTTTTAACTATGGCTACACCTTC.

This clonotype was counted between two and nine times. The V call is TRBV6-5, the J call TRBJ2-7, with 9 bases lining up with TRBD1. V trimming: 4 bases; J trimming: 2 bases; junction bases outside the gene matches: 21. The CDR3 length is 20 residues. Germline V gives CDR1 MNHEY, CDR2 SVGAGI. The CDR3 sequence is CASSSTRGDRELARPYEQYF. In DNA form, the CDR3 reads TGTGCCAGCAGTTCAACTAGGGGGGACAGGGAACTAGCGAGGCCCTACGAGCAGTACTTC.

In this sample, this clonotype turned up many times. This sequence joins TRBV29-1 and TRBJ1-1, with D perhaps TRBD1 (5 bases). CDR1 is SQVTM, CDR2 ANQGSEA, per germline. V was trimmed by 2 bases and J by 5 bases, leaving 9 bases between them. CDR3 length equals 12 residues. The chain's CDR3 is CSVEKGWTEAFF. In DNA, the CDR3 is TGCAGCGTTGAAAAGGGGTGGACTGAAGCTTTCTTT.

The chain couples TRBV5-1 to TRBJ1-4, with 7 bases matching TRBD1. Germline V gives CDR1 SGHRS, CDR2 YFSETQ. The CDR3 has 17 amino acids. The V gene end was trimmed by 0 bases and the J gene end by 7 bases; junction bases not matched to a gene: 12. The CDR3 DNA reads as TGCGCCAGCAGCTTGGGTATTGGACAGGTTACGGGTGAAAAACTGTTTTTT. As protein: CASSLGIGQVTGEKLFF.

This clonotype was detected a few times. The genes are TRBV30 and TRBJ2-2; the D gene is possibly TRBD1 (5 bases). Germline values: CDR1 GTSNPN, CDR2 SVGIG (reference sequence). The CDR3 contains 13 residues. V gave up 0 bases and J gave up 6 bases, with 8 bases separating them. The chain's CDR3 is CAWSVQVSGELFF. In nucleotides, the CDR3 is TGTGCCTGGAGTGTACAGGTTTCCGGGGAGCTGTTTTTT.

Turning to this clonotype: Mismatch with germline at one junction end may stem from a read error. CDR3 residues: CASSYPWGGGNEQFF. DNA for the CDR3: TGTGCCAGCAGTTACCCGTGGGGGGGAGGCAATGAGCAGTTCTTC. The chain joins TRBV5-1 to TRBJ2-1; 7 nucleotides agree with TRBD2. The CDR3 runs to 15 residues. Germline-derived CDR1 and CDR2 are SGHRS and YFSETQ.

This clonotype came up many times. The chain employs TRBV27 and TRBJ1-2; D is undetermined. Trimming cost V 6 bases and J 5 bases, with 13 bases left between them. Per germline, CDR1 MNHEY and CDR2 SMNVEV (reference sequence). CDR3 length: 13 residues. CDR3 in DNA: TGTGCCAGCAGCGCTGCGGGGTTATATGGCTACACCTTC. The encoded protein is CASSAAGLYGYTF.

The genes are TRBV11-2 and TRBJ2-5, with TRBD1 as a possible D gene (5 bases). The CDR3 has 16 amino acids. Germline V gene sequence: CDR1 SGHAT, CDR2 FQNNGV. V was shortened by 1 base and J by 5 bases, with 17 bases between the two germline ends. The CDR3 DNA reads TGTGCCAGCAGCTTAGTTCTTGGGTCAGGGCGTGAGACCCAGTACTTC. It is translated as CASSLVLGSGRETQYF.

This clonotype was recorded many times. This chain connects TRBV5-1 to TRBJ1-6; TRBD1 agrees at 10 bases. The trim removed 3 bases at V and 7 bases at J, leaving 10 bases unmatched. Germline V CDR1 and CDR2: SGHRS, YFSETQ. This CDR3 contains 17 residues. CDR3 DNA sequence: TGCGCCAGCAGCTCAGAGCCGGGACAGGGGCGGAATTCACCCCTCCACTTT. It is translated as CASSSEPGQGRNSPLHF.

With regard to this clonotype: The junction differs from germline at one of its ends, possibly a read error. This rearrangement joins TRBV28 to TRBJ1-1, with D hard to call. Germline V gene sequence: CDR1 MDHEN, CDR2 SYDVKM. The CDR3 consists of 13 residues. CDR3 sequence (DNA): TGTGCCAGCAGTTTTCGGGCGTCTACTGGAGCTTTCTTT. It is translated as CASSFRASTGAFF.

This clonotype was seen ten or more times. V and J are TRBV20-1 and TRBJ2-1; the D gene is possibly TRBD2 (5 bases). Trimming removed 6 bases from V and 4 bases from J, with 13 bases in between. Germline V gene sequence: CDR1 DFQATT, CDR2 SNEGSKA (reference sequence). This CDR3 region has 13 residues. CDR3 coding DNA: TGCAGTGCCTCGACTACCCAGTACAATGAGCAGTTCTTC. Its protein product is CSASTTQYNEQFF.